Listed below are T cell receptor beta chains from one sample, sequenced in a study of T cells expressing NK-cell markers. TCRdb re-called the 5' RACE reads, yielding one record per CDR3 amino acid sequence without DNA. The sample totals 550,000 to 600,000 distinct CDR3 sequences. The specimen was blood T cells: a sorted CD56 or NKG2C T cell subset, CD4+ or CD8+ T cells, or bulk PBMC T cells (not recorded which). Receptors originate from a man between 18 and 35 years old in good health. The CDR3 runs from the conserved cysteine through the conserved F or W.

TRBV11-2	TRBJ2-2	CASSLVSGLAGGDTGELFF
TRBV12-3/TRBV12-4	TRBJ2-1	CASSGSWTGNYNEQFF
TRBV4-3	TRBJ2-2	CASSQDLAGMHTGELFF
TRBV12-3/TRBV12-4	TRBJ2-7	CASSKTGGSYEQYF
TRBV30	TRBJ2-1	CACILAGGPKQFF
TRBV14	TRBJ2-1	CASSLSTWGEQFF
TRBV20-1	TRBJ2-1	CSAHTSTGRLAGTYNEQFF
TRBV9	TRBJ2-7	CASSASPVENYEQYF
TRBV6-5	TRBJ1-2	CASSYSWDRQGYTF
TRBV2	TRBJ2-1	CASSEIGFLRDREGEQFF
TRBV20-1	TRBJ2-5	CSARDLREETQYF